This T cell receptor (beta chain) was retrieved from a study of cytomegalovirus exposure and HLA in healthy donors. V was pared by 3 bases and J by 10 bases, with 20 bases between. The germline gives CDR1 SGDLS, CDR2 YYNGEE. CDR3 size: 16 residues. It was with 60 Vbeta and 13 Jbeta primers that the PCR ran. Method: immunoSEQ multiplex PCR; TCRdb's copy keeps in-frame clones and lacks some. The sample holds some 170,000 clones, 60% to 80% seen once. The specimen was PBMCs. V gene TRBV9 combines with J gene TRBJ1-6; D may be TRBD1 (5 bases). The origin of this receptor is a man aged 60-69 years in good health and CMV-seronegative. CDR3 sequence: CASSATSPGLGSPLHF. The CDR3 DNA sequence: TGTGCCAGCAGCGCCACCTCCCCGGGACTGGGATCACCCCTCCACTTT.